The next 24 T cell receptor beta chains were all read from a single sample in a study of breast tumors, draining lymph nodes, adjacent tissues. The lymph nodes were axillary draining lymph nodes from breast cancer patients. TCRdb passed the multiplex PCR reads through MiXCR, listing each CDR3 protein once. The repertoire holds approximately 120,000 distinct CDR3 sequences, roughly 20% seen once, with roughly 2% in the top ten. Sequenced input: axillary lymph node tissue. Every receptor here comes from a female donor with breast cancer. Some clones in this sample may be carry-over from other donors' samples.

Regarding this clonotype: A read error is possible here, since a much larger clone lies one base away. The chain has TRBV9 and TRBJ2-1, with a tentative D call TRBD2 (6 bases). Germline V gene data show CDR1 as SGDLS and CDR2 as YYNGEE. The CDR3 spans 14 residues. CDR3 coding DNA: TGTACCAGCAGCGTACGGGGGACCTACAATGAGCAGTTCTTC. Translation: CTSSVRGTYNEQFF.

In this sample, this clonotype turned up many times. The rearrangement links TRBV19 to TRBJ2-7; D is tentatively TRBD1 or TRBD2 (6 bases each). Germline-derived CDR1 and CDR2 are LNHDA and SQIVND (reference sequence). The CDR3 is 15 amino acids. V lost 2 bases, J lost 4 bases, and 15 bases lay in between. The DNA for the CDR3 is TGTGCCAGTAGTATAAACGGGGGCGCAAGGTACGAGCAGTACTTC. Protein: CASSINGGARYEQYF.

This chain's CDR3 is CASSPGQGEAFF. CDR3 nucleotides: TGCGCCAGCAGCCCCGGACAGGGTGAAGCTTTCTTT. The chain uses TRBV5-1 and TRBJ1-1; 8 bases align to TRBD1. The germline gives CDR1 SGHRS, CDR2 YFSETQ. The V gene end was trimmed by 4 bases and the J gene end by 7 bases; junction bases not matched to a gene: 3. The CDR3 covers 12 residues.

This clonotype was found many times. This chain connects TRBV5-4 to TRBJ2-1; 8 bases map to TRBD2. With V trimmed by 4 bases and J by 0 bases, 6 bases remained unmatched. The CDR3 spans 16 residues. Germline V lookup: CDR1 SGHNT, CDR2 YYREEE (reference sequence). DNA of the CDR3: TGTGCCAGCAGCAAGACTAGCGCTAGCTCCTACAATGAGCAGTTCTTC. It codes for CASSKTSASSYNEQFF.

Ten or more counts support this clonotype. The rearrangement joins TRBV6-1 to TRBJ2-5, with D possibly matching TRBD1 (5 bases). V lost 6 bases, J lost 1 base, and 15 bases lay in between. CDR1 and CDR2 from the germline V gene are MNHNS and SASEGT. The CDR3 runs to 15 residues. CDR3 sequence (DNA): TGTGCCAGCAGCGGAAGGGGTGTGGCCCAAGAGACCCAGTACTTC. Amino acid sequence: CASSGRGVAQETQYF.

This clonotype was recorded at least ten times. The rearrangement uses TRBV7-9 and TRBJ2-7; D possibly corresponds to TRBD1 (6 bases). Germline V gives CDR1 SEHNR, CDR2 FQNEAQ (reference sequence). This CDR3 is 19 amino acids long. V shed 5 bases and J shed 4 bases, with 30 bases lying between them. The CDR3 DNA is TGTGCCAGCAGCCCGGTTGACTACAGAACCGGGACACCTCCTTACGAGCAGTACTTC. As protein: CASSPVDYRTGTPPYEQYF.

This clonotype has ten or more counts. CDR3 nucleotides: TGTGCCAGCCAGGACAGGGGGGTGGGGGCCAACGTCCTGACTTTC. Translation: CASQDRGVGANVLTF. The chain couples TRBV2 to TRBJ2-6, with TRBD1 identical over 10 bases. Germline trimming cut 8 bases from V and 4 bases from J; bases unmatched to any gene: 5. CDR3 size: 15 residues. Germline CDR1 is SNHLY and CDR2 is FYNNEI.

On this clonotype itself: A clone one base away is much larger, so this may be a read error. This rearrangement joins TRBV6-6 to TRBJ2-3; possible D gene TRBD2, 6 bases. Germline V gene data show CDR1 as MNHNY and CDR2 as SVGAGI (reference sequence). This CDR3 region has 12 residues. The CDR3 DNA follows: TGTGCCAGCGGGGGGAGCACAGGTACGCAGTATTTT. This codes for CASGGSTGTQYF.

In its sample, this clonotype was seen many times. J is TRBJ2-7 and V is TRBV20-1, with 16 positions matching TRBD2. CDR1 is DFQATT and CDR2 is SNEGSKA in the germline V gene (reference sequence). V lost 0 bases to trimming and J lost 2 bases; unmatched junction nucleotides: 4. The length of the CDR3 is 17 residues. In DNA, the CDR3 is TGCAGTGCTAGAGATTTGGGACTAGCGGGAGGGCCCTACGAGCAGTACTTC. Encoded protein: CSARDLGLAGGPYEQYF.

This clonotype was detected once. A much bigger clone sits one base away, suggesting this may be a read error. The J gene is TRBJ2-1, the V gene TRBV5-4; D is possibly TRBD1 (6 bases). There are 14 residues in the CDR3. Germline V gives CDR1 SGHNT, CDR2 YYREEE (reference sequence). The CDR3 loop reads CASTWGQAYNERFF. The DNA for the CDR3 is TGTGCCAGCACCTGGGGACAAGCCTACAATGAGCGGTTCTTC.

Many counts were recorded for this clonotype. The chain uses TRBV19 and TRBJ1-2; D is uncertain. Trimming cost V 1 base and J 11 bases, with 14 bases left between them. This CDR3 spans 13 amino acids. The germline V gene encodes CDR1 LNHDA and CDR2 SQIVND (reference sequence). Here the CDR3 DNA reads TGTGCCAGTAGTATAGTAAAGGAGGGAGAGTACACCTTC. Amino acid sequence: CASSIVKEGEYTF. Full variable domain (outside the CDR3, taken from reference TRBV19 and TRBJ1-2): DGGITQSPKYLFRKEGQNVTLSCEQNLNHDAMYWYRQDPGQGLRLIYYSQIVNDFQKGDIAEGYSVSREKKESFPLTVTSAQKNPTAFYLCASSIVKEGEYTFGSGTRLTVV.

This clonotype was counted many times. The V gene is TRBV5-1, the J gene TRBJ2-2, with D possibly called TRBD1 or TRBD2 (5 bases each). CDR3 size: 15 residues. Trimming removed 4 bases from V and 6 bases from J, with 16 bases in between. Germline CDR1 SGHRS, CDR2 YFSETQ. CDR3 nucleotide sequence: TGCGCCAGCAGCCGGGACCCTGTTAGGGCCGGGGAGCTGTTTTTT. As protein: CASSRDPVRAGELFF.

This clonotype was recorded a few times. The V gene is TRBV3-1, the J gene TRBJ2-2; 9 bases are a match to TRBD2. The CDR3 runs 17 residues. Trimming took 3 bases from V and 4 from J; bases not matched to a gene: 9. Looked up from germline, CDR1 is LGHDT and CDR2 is YNNKEL (reference sequence). For the CDR3, the DNA is TGTGCCAGCAGCCATCTCGCGAGCGGGAGGACCACCGGGGAGCTGTTTTTT. It is translated as CASSHLASGRTTGELFF.

This clonotype showed up just a few times. The chain carries TRBV9 and TRBJ1-5, with D perhaps matching TRBD1 (5 bases). Germline V gene sequence: CDR1 SGDLS, CDR2 YYNGEE. This CDR3 spans 14 amino acids. V was cut by 3 bases and J by 3 bases, with 10 bases left in between. The CDR3 nucleotides are TGTGCCAGCAGCGGAGGGGTCCTCAATCAGCCCCAGCATTTT. Its translation is CASSGGVLNQPQHF.

This clonotype appeared many times. The V gene is TRBV29-1, the J gene TRBJ2-5; 7 bases are a match to TRBD2. This CDR3 has 12 amino acids. Germline lookup yields CDR1 SQVTM and CDR2 ANQGSEA. Trimming removed 6 bases from V and 2 bases from J; junction bases left unmatched: 3. The CDR3 region has the DNA TGCAGCGTCGAGCGGGAACAAGAGACCCAGTACTTC. Amino acids: CSVEREQETQYF.

The sample holds many counts of this clonotype. The rearrangement links TRBV2 to TRBJ2-2, with unresolved D. Trimming shortened V by 4 bases and J by 0 bases, and 9 bases separated the two germline ends. Germline values: CDR1 SNHLY, CDR2 FYNNEI. CDR3 length equals 15 residues. CDR3 nucleotides: TGTGCCAGCAGTGTTTTCCTCGCGAACACCGGGGAGCTGTTTTTT. It translates to CASSVFLANTGELFF.

Comment on this clonotype: Just one base apart from a much larger clone, this may be a read error. The chain carries TRBV27 and TRBJ2-7; 9 bases agree with TRBD1. The CDR3 runs to 14 residues. Looked up from germline, CDR1 is MNHEY and CDR2 is SMNVEV (reference sequence). The CDR3 loop is CASNTRQGGYERYF. CDR3 coding DNA: TGTGCCAGCAACACCCGACAGGGGGGCTACGAGCGGTACTTC.

In its sample, this clonotype was seen many times. This chain links TRBV5-1 with TRBJ2-3, with D unresolved. Germline values: CDR1 SGHRS, CDR2 YFSETQ. The CDR3 totals 14 residues. Deletions cut 0 bases from V and 4 bases from J, with 9 bases between. CDR3 amino acids: CASSLAHRADTQYF. CDR3 bases: TGCGCCAGCAGCTTGGCCCATAGAGCAGATACGCAGTATTTT. The full variable domain, with the rest looked up from reference TRBV5-1 and TRBJ2-3, is KAGVTQTPRYLIKTRGQQVTLSCSPISGHRSVSWYQQTPGQGLQFLFEYFSETQRNKGNFPGRFSGRQFSNSRSEMNVSTLELGDSALYLCASSLAHRADTQYFGPGTRLTVL.

A word on this clonotype: This may come from a read error, since a much larger clone is one base off. This chain links TRBV20-1 with TRBJ1-2; possible D gene TRBD1, 6 bases. Germline CDR1 DFQATT, CDR2 SNEGSKA (reference sequence). The CDR3 spans 11 residues. DNA for the CDR3: TGCTGTGCTATGGGGGCCCTTGGCTACACCTTC. This sequence encodes CCAMGALGYTF.

This clonotype showed up many times. The V gene is TRBV24-1, the J gene TRBJ2-1, with D perhaps TRBD1 (5 bases). Trimming removed 0 bases from V and 0 bases from J, with 14 bases in between. The CDR3 is made up of 18 amino acids. Per the germline V gene, CDR1 is KGHDR and CDR2 is SFDVKD. CDR3 sequence (DNA): TGTGCCACCAGTGATTTGCCGACAGTGCTAGGCTCCTACAATGAGCAGTTCTTC. It specifies CATSDLPTVLGSYNEQFF.

This clonotype was seen at least ten times. The chain employs TRBV20-1 and TRBJ2-1; D call uncertain. The CDR3 has 14 residues. The ends were cut back, 5 bases at V and 6 bases at J, with 17 bases in the middle. Germline lookup yields CDR1 DFQATT and CDR2 SNEGSKA (reference sequence). The CDR3 sequence: CSAPTGSLGNEQFF. The CDR3 nucleotides read TGCAGTGCTCCGACTGGGTCCTTAGGCAATGAGCAGTTCTTC.

This clonotype was counted at least ten times. The chain carries TRBV5-4 and TRBJ2-5; the match to TRBD2 covers 11 bases. Germline V gene sequence: CDR1 SGHNT, CDR2 YYREEE (reference sequence). The CDR3 length is 17 residues. Germline trimming cut 4 bases from V and 5 bases from J; bases unmatched to any gene: 13. The DNA for the CDR3 is TGTGCCAGCAGCCGGGGGGGTAGCGGGAGGGCCCAGGAGACCCAGTACTTC. Translated, it gives CASSRGGSGRAQETQYF. Full variable domain (missing parts from reference TRBV5-4 and TRBJ2-5): ETGVTQSPTHLIKTRGQQVTLRCSSQSGHNTVSWYQQALGQGPQFIFQYYREEENGRGNFPPRFSGLQFPNYSSELNVNALELDDSALYLCASSRGGSGRAQETQYFGPGTRLLVL.

This clonotype came up many times. The chain is built from TRBV20-1 and TRBJ1-2; D remains unclear. Trimming stripped 2 bases from V and 2 bases from J, with 9 bases between. Germline V gene sequence: CDR1 DFQATT, CDR2 SNEGSKA (reference sequence). This CDR3 region has 13 residues. The CDR3 DNA is TGCAGTGCTAGAATCGGCCAAAACTATGGCTACACCTTC. Translating it yields CSARIGQNYGYTF.

The CDR3 region is CASSQDLAGVAPREYNEQFF. CDR3 nucleotides: TGTGCCAGCAGCCAAGATCTAGCCGGAGTAGCGCCGAGGGAATACAATGAGCAGTTCTTC. The V call is TRBV3-1, the J call TRBJ2-1; possibly TRBD2 for D (5 bases). The CDR3 has 20 residues. Germline CDR1 and CDR2: LGHDT and YNNKEL (reference sequence). The V end was cut by 0 bases, the J end by 4 bases, with 25 bases between.